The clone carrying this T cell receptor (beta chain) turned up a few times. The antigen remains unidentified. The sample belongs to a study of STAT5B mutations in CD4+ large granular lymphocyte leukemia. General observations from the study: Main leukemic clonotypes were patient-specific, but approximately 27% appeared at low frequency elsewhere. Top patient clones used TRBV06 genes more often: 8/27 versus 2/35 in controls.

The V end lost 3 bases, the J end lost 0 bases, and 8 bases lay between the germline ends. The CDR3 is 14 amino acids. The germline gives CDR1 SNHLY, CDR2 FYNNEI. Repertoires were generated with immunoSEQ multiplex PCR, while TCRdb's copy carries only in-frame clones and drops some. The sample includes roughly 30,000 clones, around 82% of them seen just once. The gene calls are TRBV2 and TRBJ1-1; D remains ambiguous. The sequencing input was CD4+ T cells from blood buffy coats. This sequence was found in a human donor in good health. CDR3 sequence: CASSEREMNTEAFF. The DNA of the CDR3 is TGTGCCAGCAGTGAGCGTGAGATGAACACTGAAGCTTTCTTT.